This TCR beta chain appears in the sequencing data of a study of cytomegalovirus exposure and HLA in healthy donors. Overall study: A prior analysis found more than 90 million unique TCR beta sequences from 150 million to 200 million T cells. Regarding the study as a whole: Follow-up analysis later connected one missense variant in DCLRE1C with trimming of TCR beta V- and J-genes.

The ends were cut back, 0 bases at V and 6 bases at J, with 23 bases in the middle. Germline-derived CDR1 and CDR2 are MGHRA and YSYEKL. There are 18 residues in the CDR3. This PCR relied on a set of 60 Vbeta primers and 13 Jbeta primers. Profiling relied on immunoSEQ multiplex PCR, and the TCRdb table lists in-frame clones only, not all of them. The sample records 150,000 to 200,000 clones, around 76% being singletons. This clone was observed a single time. Its target is not known. The source is a woman aged 30 to 39 in good health and CMV-seropositive. Sequencing was performed on PBMCs. The genes are TRBV4-1 and TRBJ1-2; a weak D match, TRBD1 (5 bases). DNA for the CDR3: TGCGCCAGCAGCCAAGAATGGTCCCCTGGGAGGGGAGGGGATGGCTACACCTTC. It yields the protein CASSQEWSPGRGGDGYTF.